This T cell receptor beta chain is from a study of post-analysis software for immune sequencing data. Study-wide results and caveats: Patients with multiple sclerosis recorded significantly lower normalized Chao1 diversity than controls, the study found. TRBV segments more frequent in patients than in controls numbered about 5 and included TRBV5-6, TRBV5-1 and TRBV20-1.

Each TCR beta cDNA library carried unique molecular identifiers. A single record per CDR3 protein comes from TCRdb applying MiXCR to the PCR reads. The sample holds a few hundred thousand distinct CDR3 sequences, under 55% seen once. Points on this clonotype: Its antigen is as yet unknown.

In germline, CDR1 is MNHEY, CDR2 SMNVEV (reference sequence). The CDR3 runs 16 residues. With 2 bases removed from V and 3 bases from J, the gap between germline ends came to 17 bases. The TCR was taken from a girl aged 10 to 17 with multiple sclerosis. Input material: blood. The rearrangement joins TRBV27 to TRBJ2-7, with D unclear. CDR3 residues: CASSLRFVRRFYEQYF. The CDR3 coding sequence is TGTGCCAGCAGTTTACGGTTTGTCAGGCGCTTCTACGAGCAGTACTTC.